The 11 T cell receptor beta chains presented below share a single source sample, sequenced in a study of regulatory T cells in long-lasting Graves disease. According to the study, TCR beta libraries were built with iRepertoire HTBI primers and CDR3-region Arm-PCR. TCRdb reanalysed the multiplex PCR reads using MiXCR and keeps one entry per CDR3 protein. The sample contains about 360,000 distinct CDR3 sequences, 15% to 20% of which appear only once. As for time point: newly diagnosed GD, antithyroid drugs for less than 3 months. Preparation of the TCR library used RNA extracted from PBMCs. These records were also assigned to another study, of T cells in Graves' hyperthyroidism and ophthalmopathy.

The sequencing used peripheral blood mononuclear cells (PBMCs), collected at new diagnosis, from a patient treated with antithyroid drugs. These TCRs come from a woman aged 18-29 years with Graves disease.

This clonotype was recorded at least ten times. This rearrangement joins TRBV6-1 to TRBJ2-7; TRBD2 might be the D (5 bases). Germline V lookup: CDR1 MNHNS, CDR2 SASEGT. CDR3 size: 14 residues. V lost 6 bases to trimming and J lost 5 bases, with 17 bases between them. The CDR3 DNA follows: TGTGCCAGCAGGGGAGTGGGGTCGGCTAACGAGCAGTACTTC. Its protein product is CASRGVGSANEQYF.

Ten or more counts support this clonotype. The gene calls are TRBV6-2 or TRBV6-3 and TRBJ2-5; 11 positions agree with TRBD2. CDR3 length equals 19 residues. Germline V CDR1 and CDR2: MNHEY, SVGEGT. V shed 0 bases, J shed 0 bases, and the junction held 9 bases outside the gene matches. In DNA, the CDR3 is TGTGCCAGCAGTTACTCGTCCCTAGCGGGGGGCGTTGACCAAGAGACCCAGTACTTC. Its protein is CASSYSSLAGGVDQETQYF.

This clonotype occurred many times. J is TRBJ2-3 and V is TRBV6-4; D call uncertain. There are 16 residues in the CDR3. V dropped 5 bases and J dropped 0 bases, with 15 bases sitting between them. Germline CDR1 and CDR2: MRHNA and SNTAGT. CDR3 nucleotide sequence: TGTGCCAGCAGTCGTGGACCAGCATCTAGCACAGATACGCAGTATTTT. This translates into CASSRGPASSTDTQYF.

This clonotype has more than one count but fewer than ten. The chain employs TRBV3-1 and TRBJ1-1; 7 nucleotides match TRBD1. Unmatched junction bases numbered 6, after V lost 2 bases and J lost 6 bases. The length of the CDR3 is 14 residues. Germline-derived CDR1 and CDR2 are LGHDT and YNNKEL (reference sequence). CDR3: CASSQRGQGAEAFF. CDR3 nucleotide sequence: TGTGCCAGCAGCCAAAGGGGGCAGGGGGCTGAAGCTTTCTTT.

In its sample, this clonotype was seen a few times. V gene TRBV6-1 combines with J gene TRBJ1-1; possibly TRBD1 for D (5 bases). This CDR3 region has 15 residues. Germline CDR1 reads MNHNS; CDR2 reads SASEGT. V was cut by 3 bases and J by 6 bases, with 17 bases left in between. The CDR3 reads CASSEAAGGNAEAFF. CDR3 nucleotides: TGTGCCAGCAGTGAGGCGGCGGGGGGAAACGCTGAAGCTTTCTTT.

In the case of this clonotype: A far larger clone is one base from this, pointing to a likely read error. The chain is built from TRBV12-3 or TRBV12-4 and TRBJ2-7, with 9 bases fitting TRBD2. The CDR3 runs to 15 residues. J was trimmed by 9 bases and V by 5 bases; bases with no gene match: 14. DNA for the CDR3: TGTGCCAGCAGTGACAGGGTAGCGGGAGTGGGCACGCAGTACTTC. Amino acids: CASSDRVAGVGTQYF.

V is TRBV7-2 and J is TRBJ2-6; 11 bases are shared with TRBD1. This CDR3 spans 18 amino acids. Germline CDR1 SGHTA, CDR2 FQGNSA. Losses at the gene ends were 2 bases for V and 4 bases for J; bases not matched to a gene: 7. The CDR3, as DNA: TGTGCCAGCAGCTTATACGGACAGGGGGCGGCCGGGGCCAACGTCCTGACTTTC. This sequence encodes CASSLYGQGAAGANVLTF.

In this sample, this clonotype turned up a few times. Since the CDR3 does not end with the conserved phenylalanine or tryptophan, this likely comes from a read error. The V and J genes are TRBV9 and TRBJ2-7; no definite D call. CDR1 and CDR2 (germline): SGDLS, YYNGEE. This CDR3 is 14 amino acids long. Between the trimmed V and J ends, which lost 0 bases and 2 bases, there was a span of 9 bases. The CDR3 nucleotides are TGTGCCAGCAGCGTAGGATTGCCGACCTACGAGCAGTACTTG. This encodes CASSVGLPTYEQYL.

This clonotype showed up just a few times. The chain is built from TRBV7-2 and TRBJ2-7, with TRBD2 identical over 11 bases. The CDR3 spans 14 residues. CDR1 and CDR2 (germline): SGHTA, FQGNSA. V shed 5 bases, J shed 3 bases, and the junction held 3 bases outside the gene matches. This CDR3 reads CASSPGLADYEQYF. The CDR3 DNA sequence: TGTGCCAGCAGCCCGGGACTAGCGGACTACGAGCAGTACTTC.

Many counts were recorded for this clonotype. The V gene is TRBV6-5, the J gene TRBJ1-1; tentatively, D is TRBD1 (6 bases). CDR3 length: 16 residues. Germline V gene data show CDR1 as MNHEY and CDR2 as SVGAGI. V shed 2 bases and J shed 3 bases, with 16 bases lying between them. CDR3 DNA: TGTGCCAGCAGTTACGGAGGGGGGCGCCGAGACACTGAAGCTTTCTTT. It yields the protein CASSYGGGRRDTEAFF.

V gene TRBV7-9 combines with J gene TRBJ1-4; D is uncertain. Trimming took off 5 bases at V and 6 bases at J, with 16 bases between the two ends. This CDR3 spans 15 amino acids. The germline CDR1 and CDR2 sequences are SEHNR and FQNEAQ (reference sequence). The CDR3 region is CASSPPGSGHEKLFF. The CDR3 region has the DNA TGTGCCAGCAGCCCCCCCGGGTCAGGTCATGAAAAACTGTTTTTT.